One sample yielded the 18 T cell receptor beta chains listed below, sequenced in a study of blood T cells in healthy people across ages. Combining a sample-barcoded 5' primer with a J-beta primer mix, a second PCR ran for about 7 to 11 cycles. In TCRdb, the 5' RACE reads were re-called with MiXCR into one record per CDR3 protein. Of over a million distinct CDR3 sequences in the sample, approximately 39% are singletons; the top ten hold more than 4%. The sample taken for sequencing was blood. These receptors originate from a woman younger than 30 in good health.

This clonotype was seen more than once but under ten times. This chain joins TRBV7-9 and TRBJ2-6; the D gene is possibly TRBD2 (6 bases). The CDR3 totals 16 residues. Germline V gene lookup returns CDR1 SEHNR and CDR2 FQNEAQ (reference sequence). Between the trimmed V and J ends, which lost 3 bases and 1 base, there was a span of 10 bases. Here the CDR3 DNA reads TGTGCCAGCAGCTTTTGGGGACTTTCTGGGGCCAACGTCCTGACTTTC. This codes for CASSFWGLSGANVLTF.

The J gene is TRBJ1-4, the V gene TRBV18, with 7 positions matching TRBD1. CDR1 is KGHSH and CDR2 is LQKENI in the germline V gene. V shed 3 bases, J shed 8 bases, and the junction held 9 bases outside the gene matches. This CDR3 comprises 15 residues. CDR3 nucleotide sequence: TGTGCCAGCTCACCGACAAACAGGGGAGGGGAAAAACTGTTTTTT. Translation gives CASSPTNRGGEKLFF.

The chain joins TRBV5-6 to TRBJ1-2; D may be TRBD1 (6 bases). CDR1 and CDR2 (germline): SGHDT, YYEEEE. V was clipped by 4 bases and J by 1 base, with 17 bases between them. This CDR3 has 16 residues. The CDR3 sequence: CASSTPLGGDNYGYTF. CDR3 nucleotide sequence: TGTGCCAGCAGCACCCCACTAGGGGGTGATAACTATGGCTACACCTTC.

This clonotype was observed a few times. A read error may produce the germline difference seen at one junction end. The chain joins TRBV10-3 to TRBJ2-1; 7 bases fit TRBD2. This CDR3 region has 14 residues. In germline, CDR1 is ENHRY, CDR2 SYGVKD. CDR3 coding DNA: TGTGCCATCGAGGCGAGCGGGACCTACAAGGAGCAGTTCTTC. Translating gives CAIEASGTYKEQFF.

This clonotype has more than one count but fewer than ten. The CDR3 loop is CASSLGATQYF. The CDR3 nucleotides are TGTGCCAGCAGTTTAGGGGCTACGCAGTATTTT. The rearrangement uses TRBV27 and TRBJ2-3, with a tentative D call TRBD1 (5 bases). Trimming shortened V by 2 bases and J by 8 bases, and 5 bases separated the two germline ends. CDR1 is MNHEY, CDR2 SMNVEV, per germline (reference sequence). The CDR3 length is 11 residues.

J is TRBJ2-4 and V is TRBV3-1; D is unclear. The assigned J gene may be wrong: the sequence end matches TRBJ2-7 better. This CDR3 is 14 amino acids long. Germline V gene lookup returns CDR1 LGHDT and CDR2 YNNKEL (reference sequence). CDR3 in DNA: TGTGCCAGCAGCCAGGGCCGGGCAGCGAGCGAGCAGTACTTC. It specifies CASSQGRAASEQYF.

The chain is built from TRBV20-1 and TRBJ1-2; TRBD1 might be the D (5 bases). The CDR3 has 13 amino acids. Germline V lookup: CDR1 DFQATT, CDR2 SNEGSKA (reference sequence). Trimming removed 2 bases at V and 6 bases at J, with 13 bases between. CDR3 protein: CSARPRDSDGYTF. The CDR3 DNA sequence: TGCAGTGCTAGACCCCGGGACTCCGATGGCTACACCTTC.

The chain links TRBV14 to TRBJ2-4, with no clear D. The DNA end favors TRBJ2-7, so the J call may be wrong. Germline V gives CDR1 SGHDN, CDR2 FVKESK. This CDR3 has 13 residues. CDR3 nucleotide sequence: TGTGCCAGCAGCCATCTCAGGCCCTCCGAGCAGTACTTC. This codes for CASSHLRPSEQYF.

This chain uses TRBV27 with TRBJ2-5; 8 nucleotides agree with TRBD1. Judging by the DNA end, TRBJ2-7 fits better; the J call may be wrong. The CDR3 runs to 14 residues. In germline, CDR1 is MNHEY, CDR2 SMNVEV (reference sequence). CDR3 DNA: TGTGCCAGCAGATTCGGACAGGGTGGGAACGAGCAGTACTTC. It encodes CASRFGQGGNEQYF.

This chain connects TRBV20-1 to TRBJ2-3, with 8 bases lining up with TRBD2. J was trimmed by 2 bases and V by 0 bases; bases with no gene match: 7. The CDR3 covers 16 residues. The germline gives CDR1 DFQATT, CDR2 SNEGSKA (reference sequence). CDR3 sequence reads: CSARDRRGALTDTQYF. CDR3 bases: TGCAGTGCTAGAGATAGGCGGGGGGCCCTCACAGATACGCAGTATTTT.

The chain joins TRBV7-2 to TRBJ2-2, with 9 bases lining up with TRBD2. J was trimmed by 1 base and V by 5 bases; bases with no gene match: 5. The length of the CDR3 is 16 residues. Germline V CDR1 and CDR2: SGHTA, FQGNSA. In DNA form, the CDR3 reads TGTGCCAGCAGCGCAAGACTAGCGGTGAACACCGGGGAGCTGTTTTTT. Its translation is CASSARLAVNTGELFF.

The chain has TRBV7-9 and TRBJ2-1; the D is unclear. Germline CDR1 SEHNR, CDR2 FQNEAQ (reference sequence). The V end lost 7 bases, the J end lost 8 bases, and 21 bases lay between the germline ends. The CDR3 has 15 residues. The CDR3 bases are TGTGCCAGCAAGCTTATGGACCACACAAGGGATGAGCAGTTCTTC. Translated: CASKLMDHTRDEQFF.

The gene calls are TRBV12-3 or TRBV12-4 and TRBJ2-1; D is uncertain. The CDR3 is made up of 13 amino acids. Trimming left V 5 bases short and J 9 bases short, with 14 bases between. CDR3 in amino acids: CASSITGFGEQFF. As DNA, the CDR3 is TGTGCCAGCAGTATAACGGGTTTCGGTGAGCAGTTCTTC.

The J gene is TRBJ1-4, the V gene TRBV4-3, with 7 bases that match TRBD1. There are 15 residues in the CDR3. In germline, CDR1 is LGHNA, CDR2 YSLEER. V shed 5 bases and J 2 bases; nucleotides not matched to a gene: 5. Here the CDR3 reads CASSRQGWTNEKLFF. The CDR3 DNA follows: TGCGCCAGCAGCAGACAGGGTTGGACTAATGAAAAACTGTTTTTT.

In the case of this clonotype: This clone may be a read error of a much larger clone one base away. This chain joins TRBV27 and TRBJ2-1, with 7 bases lining up with TRBD1. Germline CDR1 is MNHEY and CDR2 is SMNVEV (reference sequence). The CDR3 extends over 12 amino acids. The V and J ends lost 7 bases and 4 bases, in that order; junction bases with no gene match: 1. The CDR3 DNA sequence: TGTGCCAGCAAGGGACAGTACAATGAGCAGTTCTTC. It specifies CASKGQYNEQFF.

The J gene is TRBJ1-5, the V gene TRBV20-1, with D hard to call. The CDR3 covers 14 residues. CDR1 is DFQATT, CDR2 SNEGSKA, per germline (reference sequence). V lost 6 bases and J 0 bases, leaving 12 bases between the germline ends. CDR3 nucleotide sequence: TGCAGTGCCCAGAGCTTCTATAGCAATCAGCCCCAGCATTTT. This encodes CSAQSFYSNQPQHF.

The rearrangement joins TRBV7-2 to TRBJ1-2; D unresolved. The CDR3 runs 12 residues. V was trimmed by 6 bases and J by 4 bases, leaving 9 bases between them. Germline V gives CDR1 SGHTA, CDR2 FQGNSA. The CDR3 region is CASSFKSYGYTF. The CDR3 DNA reads as TGTGCCAGCAGTTTTAAGTCCTATGGCTACACCTTC.

The count of this clonotype is one. J is TRBJ2-6 and V is TRBV6-6; a possible D gene is TRBD2 (5 bases). CDR3 length equals 16 residues. Trimming cost V 2 bases and J 7 bases, with 15 bases left between them. Germline-derived CDR1 and CDR2 are MNHNY and SVGAGI (reference sequence). CDR3 in amino acids: CASSYTGSRGANVLTF. In DNA form, the CDR3 reads TGTGCCAGCAGTTACACGGGGTCCCGTGGAGCCAACGTCCTGACTTTC.